This T cell receptor (beta chain) is drawn from a study of shared T cell receptors in the human thymus. The method was immunoSEQ multiplex PCR; TCRdb's version includes in-frame clones alone and lacks a portion of them. Among 600,000 to 900,000 clones, roughly 88% were seen once, and the ten largest hold under 0.012%. There are 18 residues in the CDR3. Losses at the gene ends were 5 bases for V and 1 base for J; bases not matched to a gene: 9. Germline V gene data show CDR1 as SGHTA and CDR2 as FQGNSA. The sample was also reused in another study, on human thymus T cells. Per that paper: Healthy Finnish infants having corrective surgery for congenital heart defects served as donors. Resections from corrective heart surgery supplied the thymus tissue. Thymic and blood repertoires appeared to show biased V and J gene usage. Highly overlapping thymic repertoires in unrelated individuals were reported by related research.

Sequencing used thymocytes. V and J are TRBV7-2 and TRBJ2-6; the match to TRBD1 covers 9 bases. This TCR was sampled from a girl younger than two with a congenital heart defect. CDR3 protein: CASSPRDRVDSGANVLTF. CDR3 bases: TGTGCCAGCAGCCCGCGGGACAGGGTGGATTCTGGGGCCAACGTCCTGACTTTC. Variable domain in full (rest from reference TRBV7-2 and TRBJ2-6): GAGVSQSPSNKVTEKGKDVELRCDPISGHTALYWYRQSLGQGLEFLIYFQGNSAPDKSGLPSDRFSAERTGGSVSTLTIQRTQQEDSAVYLCASSPRDRVDSGANVLTFGAGSRLTVL.